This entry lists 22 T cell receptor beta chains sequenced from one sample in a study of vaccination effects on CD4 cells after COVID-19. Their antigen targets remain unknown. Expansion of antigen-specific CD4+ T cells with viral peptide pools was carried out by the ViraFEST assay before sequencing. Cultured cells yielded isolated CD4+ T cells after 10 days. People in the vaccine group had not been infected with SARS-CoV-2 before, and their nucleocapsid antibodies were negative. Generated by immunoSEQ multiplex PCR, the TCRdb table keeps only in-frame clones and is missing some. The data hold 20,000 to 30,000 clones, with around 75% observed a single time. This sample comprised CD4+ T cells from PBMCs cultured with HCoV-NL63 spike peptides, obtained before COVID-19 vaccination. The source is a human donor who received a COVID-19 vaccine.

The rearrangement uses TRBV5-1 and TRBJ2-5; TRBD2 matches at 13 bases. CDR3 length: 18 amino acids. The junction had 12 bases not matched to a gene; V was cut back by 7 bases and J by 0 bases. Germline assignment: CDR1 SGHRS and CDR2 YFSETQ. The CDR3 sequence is CASRNRLAGGSNQETQYF. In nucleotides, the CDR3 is TGCGCCAGCCGAAACAGACTAGCGGGAGGATCGAACCAAGAGACCCAGTACTTC. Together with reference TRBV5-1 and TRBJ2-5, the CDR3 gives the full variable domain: KAGVTQTPRYLIKTRGQQVTLSCSPISGHRSVSWYQQTPGQGLQFLFEYFSETQRNKGNFPGRFSGRQFSNSRSEMNVSTLELGDSALYLCASRNRLAGGSNQETQYFGPGTRLLVL.

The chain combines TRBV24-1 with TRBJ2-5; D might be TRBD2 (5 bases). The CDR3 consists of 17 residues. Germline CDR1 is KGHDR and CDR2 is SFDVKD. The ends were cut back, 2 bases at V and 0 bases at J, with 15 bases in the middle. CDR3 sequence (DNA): TGTGCCACCAGTGATTCGGAGGCCTTCGGGTACCAAGAGACCCAGTACTTC. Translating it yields CATSDSEAFGYQETQYF.

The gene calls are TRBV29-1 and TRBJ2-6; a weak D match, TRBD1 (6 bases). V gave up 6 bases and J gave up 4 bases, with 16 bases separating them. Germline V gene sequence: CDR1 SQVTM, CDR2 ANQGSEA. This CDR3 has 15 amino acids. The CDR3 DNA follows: TGCAGCGTCTCCACTAACAGGGCCGGGGCCAACGTCCTGACTTTC. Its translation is CSVSTNRAGANVLTF.

CDR3 in DNA: TGCAGCGCCGAGACAGGACGGAGCTCCTACGAGCAGTACTTC. This translates into CSAETGRSSYEQYF. V usage is TRBV29-1 and J usage is TRBJ2-7; a possible D gene is TRBD1 (6 bases). V lost 7 bases, J lost 0 bases, and 16 bases lay in between. The CDR3 covers 14 residues. Germline CDR1 reads SQVTM; CDR2 reads ANQGSEA.

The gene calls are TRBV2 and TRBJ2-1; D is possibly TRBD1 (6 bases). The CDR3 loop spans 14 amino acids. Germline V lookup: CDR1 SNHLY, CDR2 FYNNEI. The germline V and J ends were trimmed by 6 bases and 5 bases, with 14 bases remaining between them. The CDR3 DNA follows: TGTGCCAGCAGCCTAAGGGGGTATAACAATGAGCAGTTCTTC. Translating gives CASSLRGYNNEQFF.

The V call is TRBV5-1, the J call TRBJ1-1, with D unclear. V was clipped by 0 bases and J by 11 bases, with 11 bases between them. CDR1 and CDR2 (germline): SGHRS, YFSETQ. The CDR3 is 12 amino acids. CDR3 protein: CASSLVGSDAFF. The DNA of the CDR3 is TGCGCCAGCAGCTTGGTCGGTTCCGACGCTTTCTTT.

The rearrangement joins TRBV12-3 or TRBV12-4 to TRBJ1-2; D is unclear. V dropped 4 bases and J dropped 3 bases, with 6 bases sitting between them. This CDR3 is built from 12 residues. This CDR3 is CASSSMYYGYTF. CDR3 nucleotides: TGTGCCAGCAGTTCGATGTACTATGGCTACACCTTC.

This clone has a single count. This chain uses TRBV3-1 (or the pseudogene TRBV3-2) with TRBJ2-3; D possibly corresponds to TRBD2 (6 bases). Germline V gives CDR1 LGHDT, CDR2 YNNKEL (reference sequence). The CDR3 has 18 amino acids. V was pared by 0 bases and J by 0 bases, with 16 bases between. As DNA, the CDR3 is TGTGCCAGCAGCCAAGATGTCAGTTTCGGGACTAGCACAGATACGCAGTATTTT. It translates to CASSQDVSFGTSTDTQYF.

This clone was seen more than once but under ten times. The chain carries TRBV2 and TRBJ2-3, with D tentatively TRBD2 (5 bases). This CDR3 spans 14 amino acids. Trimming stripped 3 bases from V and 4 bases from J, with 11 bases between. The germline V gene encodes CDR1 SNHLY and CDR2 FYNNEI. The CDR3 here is CASSERRAADTQYF. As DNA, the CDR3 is TGTGCCAGCAGTGAGCGGCGGGCAGCAGATACGCAGTATTTT.

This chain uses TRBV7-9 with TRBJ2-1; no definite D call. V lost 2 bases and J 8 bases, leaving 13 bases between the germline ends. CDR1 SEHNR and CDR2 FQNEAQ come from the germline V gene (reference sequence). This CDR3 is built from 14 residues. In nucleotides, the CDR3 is TGTGCCAGCAGCTTAACAGTCTTAGATGATGAGCAGTTCTTC. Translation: CASSLTVLDDEQFF.

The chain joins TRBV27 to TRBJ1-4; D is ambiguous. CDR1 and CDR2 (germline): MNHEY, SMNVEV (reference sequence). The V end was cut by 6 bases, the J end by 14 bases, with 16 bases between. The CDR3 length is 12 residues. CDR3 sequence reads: CASRYNKGRLFF. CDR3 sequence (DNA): TGTGCCAGCAGATATAATAAAGGGAGGCTGTTTTTT.

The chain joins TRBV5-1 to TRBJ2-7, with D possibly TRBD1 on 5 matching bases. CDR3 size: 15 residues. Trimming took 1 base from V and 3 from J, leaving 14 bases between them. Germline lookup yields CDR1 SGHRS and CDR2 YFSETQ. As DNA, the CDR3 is TGCGCCAGCAGCTTGTTCAGGGTAGCCGACTACGAGCAGTACTTC. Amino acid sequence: CASSLFRVADYEQYF.

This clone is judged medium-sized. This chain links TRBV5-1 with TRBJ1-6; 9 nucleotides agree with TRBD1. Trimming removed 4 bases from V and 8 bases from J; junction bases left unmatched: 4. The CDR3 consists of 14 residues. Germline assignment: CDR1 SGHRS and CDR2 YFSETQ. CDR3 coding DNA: TGCGCCAGCAGCGAGGGACAGGGATATTCACCCCTCCACTTT. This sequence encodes CASSEGQGYSPLHF.

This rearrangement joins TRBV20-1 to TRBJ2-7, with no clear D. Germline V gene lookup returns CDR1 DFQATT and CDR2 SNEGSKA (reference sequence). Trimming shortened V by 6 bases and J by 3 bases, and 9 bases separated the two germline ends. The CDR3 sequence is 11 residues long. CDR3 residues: CSAEWDYEQYF. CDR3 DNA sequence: TGCAGTGCGGAATGGGACTACGAGCAGTACTTC.

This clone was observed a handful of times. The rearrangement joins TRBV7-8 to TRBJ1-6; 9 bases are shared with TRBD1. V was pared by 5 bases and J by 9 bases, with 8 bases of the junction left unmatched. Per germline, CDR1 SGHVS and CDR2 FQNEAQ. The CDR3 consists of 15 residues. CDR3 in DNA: TGTGCCAGCAGCACCAGGACAGGGGCTGGTTCACCCCTCCACTTT. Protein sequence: CASSTRTGAGSPLHF.

The CDR3 nucleotides read TGCAGCGTTGAAGGGGGATCGACGTCGGCGCACACCGGGGAGCTGTTTTTT. This translates into CSVEGGSTSAHTGELFF. The rearrangement links TRBV29-1 to TRBJ2-2; D gene uncertain. Germline CDR1 is SQVTM and CDR2 is ANQGSEA. The CDR3 totals 17 residues. V dropped 1 base and J dropped 3 bases, with 18 bases sitting between them.

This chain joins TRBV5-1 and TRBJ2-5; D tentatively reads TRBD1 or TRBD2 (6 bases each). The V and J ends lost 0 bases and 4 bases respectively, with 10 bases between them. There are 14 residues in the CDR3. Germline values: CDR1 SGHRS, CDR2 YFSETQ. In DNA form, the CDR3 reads TGCGCCAGCAGCTTGGAGGGGGGCACAGAGACCCAGTACTTC. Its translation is CASSLEGGTETQYF.

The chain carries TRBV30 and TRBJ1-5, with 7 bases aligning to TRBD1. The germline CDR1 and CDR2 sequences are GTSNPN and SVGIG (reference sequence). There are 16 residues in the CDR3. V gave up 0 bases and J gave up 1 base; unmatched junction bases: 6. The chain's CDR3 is CAWSVGGAGSNQPQHF. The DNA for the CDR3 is TGTGCCTGGAGTGTAGGGGGCGCCGGGAGCAATCAGCCCCAGCATTTT.

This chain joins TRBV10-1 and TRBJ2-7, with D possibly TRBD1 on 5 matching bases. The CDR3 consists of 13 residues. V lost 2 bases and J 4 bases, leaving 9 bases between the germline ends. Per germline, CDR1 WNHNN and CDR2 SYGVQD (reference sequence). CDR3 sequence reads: CASSEPDKYEQYF. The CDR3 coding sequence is TGCGCCAGCAGTGAGCCGGACAAGTACGAGCAGTACTTC.

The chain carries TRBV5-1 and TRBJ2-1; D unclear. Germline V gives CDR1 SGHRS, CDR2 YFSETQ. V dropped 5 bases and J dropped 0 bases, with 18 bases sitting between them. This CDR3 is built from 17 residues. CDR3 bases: TGCGCCAGCAGTATTGACGGACCTACCCTCTCCTACAATGAGCAGTTCTTC. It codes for CASSIDGPTLSYNEQFF.

The CDR3 DNA sequence: TGTGCCAGCAGCCGGGACTACCGAGAGCAGTTCTTC. Translated: CASSRDYREQFF. V and J are TRBV7-9 and TRBJ2-1; 7 bases map to TRBD2. V lost 5 bases, J lost 10 bases, and 5 bases stayed unmatched. The CDR3 has 12 amino acids. In germline, CDR1 is SEHNR, CDR2 FQNEAQ (reference sequence). Together with reference TRBV7-9 and TRBJ2-1, the CDR3 gives the full variable domain: DTGVSQNPRHKITKRGQNVTFRCDPISEHNRLYWYRQTLGQGPEFLTYFQNEAQLEKSRLLSDRFSAERPKGSFSTLEIQRTEQGDSAMYLCASSRDYREQFFGPGTRLTVL.

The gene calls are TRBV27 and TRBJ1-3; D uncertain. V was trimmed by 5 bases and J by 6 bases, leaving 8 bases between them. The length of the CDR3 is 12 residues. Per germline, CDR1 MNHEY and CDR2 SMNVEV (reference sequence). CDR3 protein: CASSIILNTIYF. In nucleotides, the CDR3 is TGTGCCAGCAGTATCATTCTAAACACCATATATTTT.